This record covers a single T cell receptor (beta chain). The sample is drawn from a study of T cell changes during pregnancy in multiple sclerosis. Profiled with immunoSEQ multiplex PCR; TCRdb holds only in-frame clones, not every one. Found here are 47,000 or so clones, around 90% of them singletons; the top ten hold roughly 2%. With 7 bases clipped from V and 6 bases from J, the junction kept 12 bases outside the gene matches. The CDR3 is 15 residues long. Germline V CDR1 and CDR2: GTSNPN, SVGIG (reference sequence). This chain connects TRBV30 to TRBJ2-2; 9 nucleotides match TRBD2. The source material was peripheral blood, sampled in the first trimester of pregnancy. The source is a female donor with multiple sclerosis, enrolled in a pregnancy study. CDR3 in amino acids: CASSLAGKVAGELFF. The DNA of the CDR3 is TGTGCCTCCTCTCTAGCGGGGAAGGTAGCCGGGGAGCTGTTTTTT.